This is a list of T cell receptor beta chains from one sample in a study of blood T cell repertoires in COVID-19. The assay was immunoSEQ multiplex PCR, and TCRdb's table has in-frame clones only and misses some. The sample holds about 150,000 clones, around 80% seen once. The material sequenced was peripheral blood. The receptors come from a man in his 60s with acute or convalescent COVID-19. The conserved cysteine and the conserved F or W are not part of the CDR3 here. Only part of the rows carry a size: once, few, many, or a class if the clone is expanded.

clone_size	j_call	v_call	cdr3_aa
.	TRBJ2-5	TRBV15	ATTPVGAIETQY
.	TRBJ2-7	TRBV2	ASFWTSGRSYEQY
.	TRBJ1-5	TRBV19	ASSIQQGKAQPQH
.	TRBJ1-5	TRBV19	ASSPSGGPRSQPQH
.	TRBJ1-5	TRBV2	ASSPVASNQPQH
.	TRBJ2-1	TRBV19	ASSRGAAGEQF
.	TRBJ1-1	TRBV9	ASLGTGGYNTEAF
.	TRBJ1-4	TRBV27	ASTQYGGGSEKLF
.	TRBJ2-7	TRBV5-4	ASSFQGYEQY
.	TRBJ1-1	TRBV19	ASSILQGLGTEAF
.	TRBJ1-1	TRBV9	ASSAWTGGSTEAF
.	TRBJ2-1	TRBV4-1	ASSLSGGAPNEQF
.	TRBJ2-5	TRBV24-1	ATSDLTEYQETQY
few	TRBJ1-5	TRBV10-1	ASSEWGQGGQPQH
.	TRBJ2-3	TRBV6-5	ASSYSGRATDTQY
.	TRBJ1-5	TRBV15	ATSLAPPTGSQPQH
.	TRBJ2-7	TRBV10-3	AINQGANEQY
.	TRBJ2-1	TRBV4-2	ASSHILAGGFNEQF
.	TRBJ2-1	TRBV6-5	ASSYGGNEQF
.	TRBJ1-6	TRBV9	ASSPDPVRGSPLH
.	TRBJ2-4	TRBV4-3	ASSHTMDTAKNIQY
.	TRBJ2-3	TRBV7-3	ASSLTASGGTQY
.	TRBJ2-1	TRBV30	AWSVQLAGGQEQF
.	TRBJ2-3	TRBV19	AVRDRVIDTQY
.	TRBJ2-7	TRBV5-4	ASSSRGPSYEQY
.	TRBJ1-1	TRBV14	ASSPTGTEAF
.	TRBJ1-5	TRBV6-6	ASSGQEIQPQH
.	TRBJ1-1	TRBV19	ASSIGGTLNTEAF
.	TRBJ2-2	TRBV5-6	ASSLAGRGRTGELF
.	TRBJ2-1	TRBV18	ASSRDRGWDEQF
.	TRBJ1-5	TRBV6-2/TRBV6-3	ASSSGQGNQPQH
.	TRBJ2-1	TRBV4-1	ASSQKGLTSGTENEQF
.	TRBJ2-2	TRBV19	ASSILAGFYGELF
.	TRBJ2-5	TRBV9	ASSAQRGETQY
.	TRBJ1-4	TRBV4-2	ASSQEPTGPATNEKLF
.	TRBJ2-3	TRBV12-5	ASGLYGTGSSTDTQY
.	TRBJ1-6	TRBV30	AWRSSSYNSPLH